Listed below are T cell receptor beta chains from one sample, sequenced in a study of T cell responses to AZD1222 COVID-19 vaccine. The repertoire was sequenced with immunoSEQ multiplex PCR; TCRdb's copy has only in-frame clones and lacks some. The profile covers approximately 150,000 clones, with 85% to 90% appearing a single time and about 4.5% taken by the ten largest. The sequencing here drew on peripheral blood, taken 28 days after the second AZD1222 dose. These receptors were taken from an adult who received the AZD1222 COVID-19 vaccine. Both conserved end residues are trimmed from each CDR3. Each record gives: J gene, V gene, CDR3 protein.

J: TRBJ1-4
V: TRBV6-5
CDR3: ASSRQLSRVEKLF

J: TRBJ1-5
V: TRBV9
CDR3: ASSPRTDQPQH

J: TRBJ1-2
V: TRBV7-9
CDR3: ASSLDLDGYT

J: TRBJ1-2
V: TRBV3-1/TRBV3-2
CDR3: ASSQGGGGYT

J: TRBJ1-2
V: TRBV2
CDR3: ASNRDSLNYGYT

J: TRBJ1-1
V: TRBV5-1
CDR3: ASSFPSSGNTEAF

J: TRBJ2-2
V: TRBV4-1
CDR3: ASSQIFGGYTGELF

J: TRBJ1-6
V: TRBV6-1
CDR3: ASSESGVNSPLH

J: TRBJ1-4
V: TRBV4-1
CDR3: ASSHPGLGRSLIRGTNEKLF

J: TRBJ1-1
V: TRBV28
CDR3: ASSLGVSEAF

J: TRBJ1-4
V: TRBV10-2
CDR3: ASRETGLGEKLF

J: TRBJ1-4
V: TRBV5-1
CDR3: ASSLDTTGAGEKLF

J: TRBJ1-2
V: TRBV7-2
CDR3: ASSLGGPSYGYT

J: TRBJ1-1
V: TRBV6-5
CDR3: ASSYSIRNTEAF

J: TRBJ2-5
V: TRBV27
CDR3: ASSLSRGPRETQY

J: TRBJ1-3
V: TRBV2
CDR3: ASRPTENSGNTIY

J: TRBJ1-5
V: TRBV4-1
CDR3: ASSQAAGATNQPQH

J: TRBJ1-2
V: TRBV30
CDR3: ACPPGTRNGAGGMILGSYGYT

J: TRBJ2-3
V: TRBV29-1
CDR3: SAGRESTDTQY

J: TRBJ2-7
V: TRBV5-1
CDR3: ASTQGQGLNYEQY

J: TRBJ1-5
V: TRBV19
CDR3: ASSPEGGFEQPQH

J: TRBJ1-6
V: TRBV3-1/TRBV3-2
CDR3: ASSRGTQGSPLH

J: TRBJ1-5
V: TRBV2
CDR3: ASSPAGGETNQPQH

J: TRBJ1-2
V: TRBV2
CDR3: ASSVPGTGFGYT

J: TRBJ1-2
V: TRBV7-8
CDR3: ASTGQPLANYGYT

J: TRBJ2-1
V: TRBV7-9
CDR3: ASKNTGRDEQF

J: TRBJ1-2
V: TRBV6-5
CDR3: ASSSAGTDYGYT

J: TRBJ1-6
V: TRBV20-1
CDR3: SASRVGSPLH

J: TRBJ1-4
V: TRBV20-1
CDR3: SASIFRGLSEKLF

J: TRBJ2-2
V: TRBV4-1
CDR3: ASSQASTNTGELF

J: TRBJ1-1
V: TRBV18
CDR3: ASSPGEIDKTEAF

J: TRBJ2-3
V: TRBV9
CDR3: ASSVDSGISTDTQY

J: TRBJ2-7
V: TRBV7-8
CDR3: ASRPSGPYEQY

J: TRBJ1-1
V: TRBV30
CDR3: AWDLTRQRNTEAF

J: TRBJ2-5
V: TRBV18
CDR3: ASSPSLAGETQY

J: TRBJ2-2
V: TRBV9
CDR3: ASSERGGGTGELF

J: TRBJ2-7
V: TRBV2
CDR3: ASSGAGAGIYEQY

J: TRBJ1-2
V: TRBV27
CDR3: ASSPRTWTGHGYT

J: TRBJ1-2
V: TRBV5-1
CDR3: ASSLLSNYGYT

J: TRBJ1-2
V: TRBV18
CDR3: ASSPGQLNYGYT

J: TRBJ2-5
V: TRBV7-7
CDR3: ASSPGGAGGETQY

J: TRBJ2-7
V: TRBV3-1/TRBV3-2
CDR3: ASSQNREEKY

J: TRBJ2-1
V: TRBV27
CDR3: ATGGYKQSLSYNEQF

J: TRBJ1-6
V: TRBV19
CDR3: ASRDPGQSIFPPLH

J: TRBJ2-7
V: TRBV21-1
CDR3: ASSKAPSGQY

J: TRBJ2-7
V: TRBV6-2/TRBV6-3
CDR3: ASSYGAGALREQY

J: TRBJ1-4
V: TRBV15
CDR3: ATSGGQSTTNEKLF